These 26 T cell receptor beta chains came from one sample sequenced in a study of blood T cell repertoires in COVID-19. TCRdb keeps only in-frame clones here, not all; method: immunoSEQ multiplex PCR. The table lists about 260,000 clones, approximately 91% of them singletons. The sequencing input was peripheral blood. The origin of the receptors is a human donor in a cohort sampled during active COVID-19.

V and J are TRBV4-3 and TRBJ2-7; 7 nucleotides agree with TRBD1. This CDR3 is built from 14 residues. The germline V gene encodes CDR1 LGHNA and CDR2 YSLEER. V was clipped by 3 bases and J by 0 bases; unmatched bases: 2. This CDR3 reads CASSQTGSSYEQYF. CDR3 nucleotide sequence: TGCGCCAGCAGCCAGACAGGGAGCTCCTACGAGCAGTACTTC.

This rearrangement joins TRBV5-6 to TRBJ1-1, with D uncertain. Trimming stripped 1 base from V and 2 bases from J, with 9 bases between. Germline CDR1 is SGHDT and CDR2 is YYEEEE. This CDR3 comprises 14 residues. In DNA form, the CDR3 reads TGTGCCAGCAGCTTGTTGGGCGAAAACACTGAAGCTTTCTTT. This sequence encodes CASSLLGENTEAFF.

The chain recombines TRBV12-3 or TRBV12-4 with TRBJ1-6, with TRBD1 matching 7 bases. CDR3 size: 13 residues. The V gene end was trimmed by 9 bases and the J gene end by 10 bases; junction bases not matched to a gene: 9. The DNA of the CDR3 is TGTGCCAGTCGACGACAGGGACGATCACCCCTCCACTTT. Residues: CASRRQGRSPLHF.

The chain is built from TRBV7-9 and TRBJ1-1; possible D gene TRBD1, 6 bases. Germline assignment: CDR1 SEHNR and CDR2 FQNEAQ (reference sequence). The CDR3 is 16 residues long. Trimming cost V 7 bases and J 2 bases, with 20 bases left between them. CDR3 sequence reads: CASILFGAGDNTEAFF. The CDR3, as DNA: TGTGCCAGCATACTTTTTGGGGCAGGGGACAACACTGAAGCTTTCTTT.

CDR3 nucleotides: TGTGCCAGCCGACCCGGGACAGTCTCCTACGAGCAGTACTTC. This translates into CASRPGTVSYEQYF. J is TRBJ2-7 and V is TRBV27; 7 nucleotides agree with TRBD1. The length of the CDR3 is 14 residues. Trimming removed 8 bases from V and 0 bases from J; junction bases left unmatched: 7. Germline CDR1 and CDR2: MNHEY and SMNVEV (reference sequence).

The chain is built from TRBV10-1 and TRBJ1-1; D is unresolved. V lost 3 bases and J 2 bases, leaving 7 bases between the germline ends. Germline V gene lookup returns CDR1 WNHNN and CDR2 SYGVQD (reference sequence). The CDR3 consists of 13 residues. CDR3 DNA: TGCGCCAGCAGTGAAAACAGAAACACTGAAGCTTTCTTT. Amino acids: CASSENRNTEAFF.

The V gene is TRBV21-1, the J gene TRBJ1-5; no DNA check was done on the table's D call, TRBD1. TRBV21-1 is a recognized pseudogene. The CDR3 length is 19 residues. CDR3 nucleotide sequence: TGTGCCAGCAGCAAAGCGGGGACAGAGAGCCTGAATAGCAATCAGCCCCAGCATTTT. It translates to CASSKAGTESLNSNQPQHF.

The V gene is TRBV30, the J gene TRBJ1-2; 7 bases map to TRBD1. CDR1 and CDR2 (germline): GTSNPN, SVGIG (reference sequence). After removal of 3 bases from V and 8 bases from J, the junction contained 3 bases not matched to a gene. The CDR3 loop spans 11 amino acids. The CDR3 here is CAWSQGEGYTF. DNA of the CDR3: TGTGCCTGGAGCCAGGGGGAAGGCTACACCTTC.

The rearrangement joins TRBV2 to TRBJ2-7; TRBD2 matches 9 bases. J was trimmed by 7 bases and V by 4 bases; bases with no gene match: 5. CDR3 length: 13 amino acids. Germline V gene lookup returns CDR1 SNHLY and CDR2 FYNNEI. CDR3 in amino acids: CASSGLAGSEQYF. The CDR3 DNA is TGTGCCAGCAGTGGTCTAGCGGGGAGTGAGCAGTACTTC.

J is TRBJ2-5 and V is TRBV18; D is possibly TRBD2 (5 bases). Germline V gives CDR1 KGHSH, CDR2 LQKENI. There are 19 residues in the CDR3. The V gene lost 0 bases and the J gene lost 5 bases, with 25 bases spanning the gap. The CDR3, as DNA: TGTGCCAGCTCACCACCCTCCGGGATAAATACTTTAACGGGGGAGACCCAGTACTTC. Protein product: CASSPPSGINTLTGETQYF. Filled out from reference TRBV18 and TRBJ2-5, the complete variable domain reads NAGVMQNPRHLVRRRGQEARLRCSPMKGHSHVYWYRQLPEEGLKFMVYLQKENIIDESGMPKERFSAEFPKEGPSILRIQQVVRGDSAAYFCASSPPSGINTLTGETQYFGPGTRLLVL.

V usage is TRBV19 and J usage is TRBJ2-1; D is unresolved. Germline CDR1 is LNHDA and CDR2 is SQIVND (reference sequence). This CDR3 is built from 17 residues. With 5 bases removed from V and 0 bases from J, the gap between germline ends came to 17 bases. CDR3 residues: CASSHFAFTISYNEQFF. As DNA, the CDR3 is TGTGCCAGTAGTCATTTTGCGTTCACCATCTCCTACAATGAGCAGTTCTTC.

This chain links TRBV6-5 with TRBJ1-5; D call uncertain. Trimming took off 7 bases at V and 7 bases at J, with 11 bases between the two ends. The CDR3 covers 12 residues. Per the germline V gene, CDR1 is MNHEY and CDR2 is SVGAGI. This chain's CDR3 is CASKRAGQPQHF. For the CDR3, the DNA is TGTGCCAGCAAGAGGGCGGGGCAGCCCCAGCATTTT.

The genes are TRBV9 and TRBJ2-1; 7 bases align to TRBD2. The V gene's germline CDR1 is SGDLS and CDR2 YYNGEE. Losses at the gene ends were 0 bases for V and 1 base for J; bases not matched to a gene: 13. The CDR3 consists of 19 residues. The CDR3 DNA is TGTGCCAGCAGCGTAGCGCTAGCGGAGACCAAGGGGTCCTACAATGAGCAGTTCTTC. Its protein product is CASSVALAETKGSYNEQFF.

The chain uses TRBV20-1 and TRBJ2-1; D uncertain. Looked up from germline, CDR1 is DFQATT and CDR2 is SNEGSKA (reference sequence). The V and J ends lost 7 bases and 2 bases respectively, with 6 bases between them. The CDR3 covers 11 residues. CDR3 region: CSVAPYNEQFF. The CDR3 nucleotides are TGCAGTGTAGCTCCCTACAATGAGCAGTTCTTC.

This clone has a handful of counts. The chain links TRBV29-1 to TRBJ2-7, with 8 bases fitting TRBD1. The CDR3 has 12 amino acids. In germline, CDR1 is SQVTM, CDR2 ANQGSEA. Trimming removed 7 bases from V and 4 bases from J; junction bases left unmatched: 6. The CDR3 DNA reads as TGCAGCGGTGGACAGGGTACTTACGAGCAGTACTTC. Translation: CSGGQGTYEQYF.

This clone was detected once. This chain uses TRBV12-5 with TRBJ1-2; the D is unclear. This CDR3 has 17 amino acids. Trimming cost V 8 bases and J 5 bases, with 27 bases left between them. Germline CDR1 reads LGHNT; CDR2 reads FRNRAP. The CDR3 DNA reads TGTGCTAGTAGCTCTCTGGAGGGTTCCTCTTATCGATATGGCTACACCTTC. Protein: CASSSLEGSSYRYGYTF.

Only a few counts were recorded for this clone. The chain joins TRBV28 to TRBJ1-1; TRBD1 aligns across 7 bases. The junction had 5 bases not matched to a gene; V was cut back by 3 bases and J by 13 bases. The CDR3 is 11 residues long. Per germline, CDR1 MDHEN and CDR2 SYDVKM. CDR3 in DNA: TGTGCCAGCAGTTTGAGGGGGCGAGTTTTCTTT. Protein sequence: CASSLRGRVFF.

This chain joins TRBV5-4 and TRBJ1-1, with D perhaps TRBD1 (5 bases). Deletions cut 0 bases from V and 1 base from J, with 13 bases between. Germline V gives CDR1 SGHNT, CDR2 YYREEE (reference sequence). The CDR3 is made up of 16 amino acids. CDR3 in DNA: TGTGCCAGCAGCTTGGATAATGGGGCGGAGAACACTGAAGCTTTCTTT. Its protein is CASSLDNGAENTEAFF. The entire variable domain, with the rest obtained from reference TRBV5-4 and TRBJ1-1, is as follows: ETGVTQSPTHLIKTRGQQVTLRCSSQSGHNTVSWYQQALGQGPQFIFQYYREEENGRGNFPPRFSGLQFPNYSSELNVNALELDDSALYLCASSLDNGAENTEAFFGQGTRLTVV.

This clone appeared once. The chain employs TRBV7-2 and TRBJ2-2; 9 nucleotides line up with TRBD2. This CDR3 is 19 amino acids long. CDR1 is SGHTA, CDR2 FQGNSA, per germline. J lost 5 bases, V lost 2 bases, and 15 bases had no gene match. The CDR3 region has the DNA TGTGCCAGCAGCTTAAGCCCGGCGGGAGGGCCAAGAAAAACCGGGGAGCTGTTTTTT. This sequence encodes CASSLSPAGGPRKTGELFF.

The chain links TRBV7-9 to TRBJ1-2; TRBD1 aligns across 8 bases. The CDR3 length is 17 residues. Germline trimming cut 7 bases from V and 1 base from J; bases unmatched to any gene: 14. Germline values: CDR1 SEHNR, CDR2 FQNEAQ (reference sequence). CDR3 loop: CASTPHETGAINYGYTF. CDR3 in DNA: TGTGCCAGCACCCCGCATGAGACAGGGGCCATTAACTATGGCTACACCTTC.

The J gene is TRBJ2-6, the V gene TRBV4-2; D gene unclear. The V end lost 3 bases, the J end lost 0 bases, and 9 bases lay between the germline ends. Germline V CDR1 and CDR2: LGHNA, YNFKEQ. This CDR3 region has 16 residues. As DNA, the CDR3 is TGTGCCAGCAGCCAGCGACGGGTCTCTGGGGCCAACGTCCTGACTTTC. Its protein is CASSQRRVSGANVLTF.

The V and J genes are TRBV6-5 and TRBJ2-7; D call uncertain. With 2 bases removed from V and 0 bases from J, the gap between germline ends came to 8 bases. The CDR3 is 14 amino acids. Germline loops: CDR1 MNHEY, CDR2 SVGAGI. In nucleotides, the CDR3 is TGTGCCAGCAGTTACGAGTACAGCTCCTACGAGCAGTACTTC. Translating gives CASSYEYSSYEQYF.

This rearrangement joins TRBV19 to TRBJ1-3; perhaps TRBD1 as D (6 bases). CDR3 length equals 16 residues. The ends were cut back, 3 bases at V and 0 bases at J, with 12 bases in the middle. CDR1 and CDR2 from the germline V gene are LNHDA and SQIVND (reference sequence). The CDR3 region has the DNA TGTGCCAGTAGTATTCTGGGACACAACTCTGGAAACACCATATATTTT. As protein: CASSILGHNSGNTIYF.

V gene TRBV6-5 combines with J gene TRBJ2-5; 7 bases match TRBD2. V was pared by 1 base and J by 5 bases, with 4 bases of the junction left unmatched. Germline CDR1 is MNHEY and CDR2 is SVGAGI. The length of the CDR3 is 14 residues. CDR3 region: CASSYWASGETQYF. CDR3 coding DNA: TGTGCCAGCAGTTACTGGGCTAGCGGTGAGACCCAGTACTTC.

The genes are TRBV5-1 and TRBJ1-2; 8 bases are a match to TRBD1. Germline V gene lookup returns CDR1 SGHRS and CDR2 YFSETQ. The CDR3 is 15 residues long. Trimming cost V 4 bases and J 4 bases; bases outside gene matches: 9. CDR3 amino acids: CASSDRTGQGYGYTF. As DNA, the CDR3 is TGCGCCAGCAGCGACCGGACAGGGCAGGGCTATGGCTACACCTTC.

The chain recombines TRBV6-2 or TRBV6-3 with TRBJ1-3; no firm D call. The germline gives CDR1 MNHEY, CDR2 SVGEGT. Trimming took off 2 bases at V and 0 bases at J, with 11 bases between the two ends. The CDR3 loop spans 16 amino acids. The CDR3 sequence: CASSYLQRPSGNTIYF. The CDR3 DNA reads TGTGCCAGCAGTTACCTACAGAGACCCTCTGGAAACACCATATATTTT.